This T cell receptor beta chain was identified during a study of T cell repertoires in ileal Crohn's disease. The protocol was immunoSEQ multiplex PCR, while the TCRdb copy is restricted to in-frame clones and leaves out a portion. The sample lists about 12,000 clones, about 80% occurring once. The specimen sequenced was ileal tissue. This receptor was taken from an adult with Crohn's disease.

The CDR3 here is CASSLRDSTDTQYF. DNA of the CDR3: TGTGCCAGCAGCCTCCGGGACTCCACAGATACGCAGTATTTT. The chain links TRBV5-4 to TRBJ2-3; D is possibly TRBD2 (6 bases). The CDR3 runs 14 residues. CDR1 SGHNT and CDR2 YYREEE come from the germline V gene (reference sequence). Trimming removed 4 bases at V and 2 bases at J, with 11 bases between.